The 8 T cell receptor beta chains presented below share a single source sample, sequenced in a study of chemoradiotherapy in HPV16-positive cancers. This table comes from immunoSEQ multiplex PCR, and its TCRdb copy is limited to in-frame clones, with some not included. The sample includes nearly 9,000 clones, roughly 81% seen only once; the top ten take approximately 3.4%. The sample here was tumor tissue, taken from a patient who underwent chemoradiotherapy. These receptors originate from a human donor with HPV-associated anogenital cancer.

The genes are TRBV10-3 and TRBJ1-1; tentatively, D is TRBD1 (6 bases). The CDR3 contains 14 residues. Trimming removed 0 bases from V and 4 bases from J, with 9 bases in between. CDR1 and CDR2 from the germline V gene are ENHRY and SYGVKD. CDR3 region: CAISESGGLTEAFF. The CDR3 DNA sequence: TGTGCCATCAGTGAGTCCGGGGGGCTCACTGAAGCTTTCTTT.

This sequence joins TRBV5-4 and TRBJ2-7, with 9 bases aligning to TRBD1. Trimming cost V 2 bases and J 4 bases; bases outside gene matches: 4. CDR3 length: 14 amino acids. The germline V gene has CDR1 SGHNT and CDR2 YYREEE (reference sequence). CDR3 residues: CASSFPGQGYEQYF. CDR3 nucleotide sequence: TGTGCCAGCAGCTTTCCGGGACAGGGTTACGAGCAGTACTTC. Looking up the rest from reference TRBV5-4 and TRBJ2-7 gives the full variable domain: ETGVTQSPTHLIKTRGQQVTLRCSSQSGHNTVSWYQQALGQGPQFIFQYYREEENGRGNFPPRFSGLQFPNYSSELNVNALELDDSALYLCASSFPGQGYEQYFGPGTRLTVT.

V gene TRBV29-1 combines with J gene TRBJ2-3, with a tentative D call TRBD1 (6 bases). With 6 bases removed from V and 4 bases from J, the gap between germline ends came to 11 bases. Germline V gene sequence: CDR1 SQVTM, CDR2 ANQGSEA. The CDR3 is made up of 12 amino acids. Written as DNA, the CDR3 is TGCAGCGTCCAACCAGGGGCAGATACGCAGTATTTT. Protein sequence: CSVQPGADTQYF.

This clone appeared a single time. V usage is TRBV14 and J usage is TRBJ2-3; D is perhaps TRBD2 (5 bases). In germline, CDR1 is SGHDN, CDR2 FVKESK. There are 17 residues in the CDR3. V was trimmed by 1 base and J by 1 base, leaving 15 bases between them. The CDR3: CASSQVRSYGGTDTQYF. CDR3 coding DNA: TGTGCCAGCAGCCAAGTTCGGAGTTACGGGGGCACAGATACGCAGTATTTT. Using reference TRBV14 and TRBJ2-3 for the parts outside the CDR3, the full variable domain is EAGVTQFPSHSVIEKGQTVTLRCDPISGHDNLYWYRRVMGKEIKFLLHFVKESKQDESGMPNNRFLAERTGGTYSTLKVQPAELEDSGVYFCASSQVRSYGGTDTQYFGPGTRLTVL.

The chain uses TRBV18 and TRBJ2-1, with 11 nucleotides matching TRBD2. Trimming took 3 bases from V and 14 from J; bases not matched to a gene: 6. The CDR3 length is 13 residues. CDR1 is KGHSH and CDR2 is LQKENI in the germline V gene. CDR3 coding DNA: TGTGCCAGCTCACCTAGCGGGGGGGCCAGGGAGTTCTTC. The encoded protein is CASSPSGGAREFF.

This rearrangement joins TRBV6-4 to TRBJ2-1; the D is unclear. The CDR3 spans 16 residues. From germline, CDR1 is MRHNA and CDR2 SNTAGT. Trimming cost V 1 base and J 9 bases, with 19 bases left between them. CDR3 sequence: CASSDCRVNSSIEQFF. Written as DNA, the CDR3 is TGTGCCAGCAGTGACTGTCGTGTAAACTCGAGCATTGAGCAGTTCTTC.

There are a few counts of this clone. V gene TRBV20-1 combines with J gene TRBJ1-2; D unresolved. This CDR3 comprises 11 residues. V lost 6 bases and J 6 bases, leaving 11 bases between the germline ends. Germline CDR1 is DFQATT and CDR2 is SNEGSKA (reference sequence). The CDR3 DNA reads TGCAGTGCCGTTACAAGGGATGGCTACACCTTC. Its translation: CSAVTRDGYTF.

The chain carries TRBV7-2 and TRBJ1-2; TRBD1 might be the D (5 bases). The CDR3 has 12 amino acids. The V and J ends lost 5 bases and 4 bases respectively, with 8 bases between them. Germline-derived CDR1 and CDR2 are SGHTA and FQGNSA. The CDR3 here is CASSADSYGYTF. In DNA, the CDR3 is TGTGCCAGCAGCGCAGACAGCTATGGCTACACCTTC.